This T cell receptor (beta chain) emerged from a study of blood T cell repertoires in COVID-19. Original methodology: Reference gene primer amplification yielded estimated nucleated cell counts. Sequencing used immunoSEQ multiplex PCR; TCRdb keeps in-frame clones, though not all of them. From that table come the V and J calls and clone size; the DNA was used to work out D and trimming. Of 250,000 to 400,000 clones listed, under 90% are singletons. Looked up from germline, CDR1 is MNHEY and CDR2 is SVGAGI. Trimming pared 7 bases from V and 2 bases from J, leaving 9 bases between. This CDR3 comprises 12 residues. Participants came from fewer than 25 US areas, aged about 18 to 89 years.

This TCR was sampled from a man aged 55-75 years who had recovered from COVID-19. The sample consisted of PBMCs or T cells enriched from blood (not recorded which). The chain has TRBV6-5 and TRBJ2-7; no firm D call. The CDR3 region is CASNTAAYEQYF. The CDR3 nucleotides are TGTGCCAGCAATACAGCAGCCTACGAGCAGTACTTC.